This record concerns one TCR beta chain sequence. The germline V and J ends were trimmed by 3 bases and 11 bases, with 14 bases remaining between them. The V gene's germline CDR1 is MNHEY and CDR2 SMNVEV (reference sequence). The CDR3 has 14 residues. This entry comes from a study of blood T cell repertoires in COVID-19. Study-wide context: Some COVID-19 samples were acute and others convalescent; all came from the United States, Italy and Spain. Sample material is recorded as cDNA or gDNA derived from T cells, B-cell-depleted T cells, or PBMCs.

Per the original data handling: Reference gene primer amplification in the assay estimated nucleated cell counts. Profiled with immunoSEQ multiplex PCR; TCRdb holds only in-frame clones, not every one. V and J calls and clone size are copied from that table; D and trimming were computed from the DNA. The sample includes 350,000 or so clones, around 88% seen only once; the top ten take approximately 1.8%. Seattle patients were enrolled while actively infected and followed longitudinally. This sequence joins TRBV27 and TRBJ1-6; D perhaps matches TRBD1 (5 bases). The sequencing input was peripheral blood. The clonotype originates from a woman under 40 with COVID-19, enrolled during active disease. CDR3 nucleotides: TGTGCCAGCAGTTTCGGACGACAGCATGCACCCCTCCACTTT. Amino acid sequence: CASSFGRQHAPLHF.